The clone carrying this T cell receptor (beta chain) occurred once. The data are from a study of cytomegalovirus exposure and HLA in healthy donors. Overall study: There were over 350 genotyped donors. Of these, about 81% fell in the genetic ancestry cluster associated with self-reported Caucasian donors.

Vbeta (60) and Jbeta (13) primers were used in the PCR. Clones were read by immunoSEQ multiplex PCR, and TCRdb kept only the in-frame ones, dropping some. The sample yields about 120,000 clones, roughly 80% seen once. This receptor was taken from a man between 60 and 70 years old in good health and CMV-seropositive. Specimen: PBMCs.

Here the CDR3 DNA reads TGTGCCAGCAGCTTGTTAGAACAGTCGAATGGCTACACCTTC. Protein sequence: CASSLLEQSNGYTF. V gene TRBV7-8 combines with J gene TRBJ1-2; D unresolved. V gave up 3 bases and J gave up 6 bases, with 14 bases separating them. The germline CDR1 and CDR2 sequences are SGHVS and FQNEAQ. The length of the CDR3 is 14 residues.